A single TCR beta chain is shown here with its context. This sample is drawn from a study of CD8 T cells in Susac syndrome. It was with random hexamers that about 0.45 to 1 ug RNA was reverse transcribed. Via MiXCR, TCRdb re-called the immunoSEQ multiplex PCR reads, giving one row per CDR3 protein. This table holds roughly 250,000 distinct CDR3 sequences, around 96% found once. The germline V gene has CDR1 SQVTM and CDR2 ANQGSEA. This CDR3 comprises 12 residues. Trimming pared 6 bases from V and 3 bases from J, leaving 11 bases between. The chain employs TRBV29-1 and TRBJ1-2; D not resolved. Specimen: CD4+ T cells from PBMCs. The receptor was derived from a human donor with Susac syndrome. CDR3 sequence reads: CSVAWQDYGYTF. CDR3 nucleotides: TGCAGCGTCGCGTGGCAGGACTATGGCTACACCTTC. Full variable domain (outside the CDR3, taken from reference TRBV29-1 and TRBJ1-2): SAVISQKPSRDICQRGTSLTIQCQVDSQVTMMFWYRQQPGQSLTLIATANQGSEATYESGFVIDKFPISRPNLTFSTLTVSNMSPEDSSIYLCSVAWQDYGYTFGSGTRLTVV.